This T cell receptor beta chain originates from a study of tumor-infiltrating lymphocytes in primary liver carcinoma. TCR beta cDNA was prepared out of approximately 470 ng total RNA by means of a constant-region primer. Sequencing libraries for TCR beta derived from three nested multiplex PCR rounds that used slightly modified ARM-PCR. The first two PCR rounds used TRBV1-TRBV30 forward primers with a C-beta reverse primer, roughly 11 cycles each. TCRdb redid the calling of the multiplex PCR reads with MiXCR, one entry per CDR3 protein. The sample lists 300,000 to 400,000 distinct CDR3 sequences; around three fifths were seen once. The V gene's germline CDR1 is SGHDT and CDR2 YYEEEE. The CDR3 runs 15 residues. General observations from the study: The bulk unsorted samples meant that CD4+ and CD8+ repertoires went uncompared.

Unsorted whole blood served as the source of blood RNA, and germline DNA was extracted as well. About this clonotype itself: Its antigen is unknown. A junction boundary mismatches the germline segment, possibly from a read error.

Sequenced: peripheral blood. The V gene is TRBV5-6, the J gene TRBJ1-2, with D tentatively TRBD1 (6 bases). The TCR sequence derives from a man aged 40-50 years with primary liver carcinoma and hepatitis B virus infection. CDR3 residues: CASSMRRGGDYGYTF. As DNA, the CDR3 is TGTGCCAGCAGCATGCGCAGGGGAGGTGACTATGGATACACCTTC.